The rows below give T cell receptor beta chains drawn from one sample of a study of blood T cell repertoires in COVID-19. Clones were sequenced by immunoSEQ multiplex PCR, and TCRdb holds only the in-frame ones, with some missing. The data contain about 76,000 clones, about 80% of them singletons. The sample taken for sequencing was peripheral blood. The source is a human donor in a cohort sampled during active COVID-19. Both conserved end residues are part of each CDR3. The D gene is left open where the match is weak. Part of the rows lack a size; the others show once, few, many or a class for expanded clones.

NA,TRBV19,NA,TRBJ2-2,16,CASSILVGADAGELFF,TGTGCCAGTAGTATATTGGTGGGAGCGGACGCCGGGGAGCTGTTTTTT
NA,TRBV5-8,NA,TRBJ1-1,15,CASSLGWGENTEAFF,TGTGCCAGCAGCTTAGGTTGGGGAGAAAACACTGAAGCTTTCTTT
NA,TRBV27,TRBD2,TRBJ2-5,16,CASSPGIAGGRETQYF,TGTGCCAGCAGTCCCGGGATAGCGGGGGGCAGAGAGACCCAGTACTTC
NA,TRBV4-3,TRBD1,TRBJ1-2,15,CASSQKLGQGRGYTF,TGCGCCAGCAGCCAAAAATTGGGACAGGGTCGTGGCTACACCTTC
NA,TRBV4-1,NA,TRBJ1-4,16,CASSQEGRGYNEKLFF,TGCGCCAGCAGCCAAGAAGGCAGGGGATATAATGAAAAACTGTTTTTT
NA,TRBV7-2,TRBD1,TRBJ1-3,15,CASSIGQGAGNTIYF,TGTGCCAGCAGCATTGGACAGGGGGCGGGAAACACCATATATTTT
once,TRBV7-2,NA,TRBJ2-7,15,CASSRDSLSIYEQYF,TGTGCCAGCAGTCGAGACAGCTTATCTATCTACGAGCAGTACTTC
NA,TRBV7-2,NA,TRBJ2-5,15,CASSYPAGAGETQYF,TGTGCCAGCAGCTACCCCGCGGGGGCCGGGGAGACCCAGTACTTC
NA,TRBV12-3/TRBV12-4,NA,TRBJ2-3,13,CASSLGRSDTQYF,TGTGCCAGCAGTTTAGGCCGGTCGGATACGCAGTATTTT
NA,TRBV24-1,TRBD2,TRBJ2-3,18,CATSEIGTSVVGTDTQYF,TGTGCCACCAGTGAAATAGGGACTAGCGTGGTTGGCACAGATACGCAGTATTTT
NA,TRBV19,TRBD1,TRBJ2-2,14,CASSPGTVTGELFF,TGTGCCAGTAGTCCGGGGACAGTAACTGGGGAGCTGTTTTTT
NA,TRBV7-9,TRBD1,TRBJ1-1,16,CASSLDFYRGNTEAFF,TGTGCCAGCAGCTTAGATTTTTACAGGGGAAACACTGAAGCTTTCTTT
NA,TRBV3-1/TRBV3-2,NA,TRBJ2-7,12,CASSRVSYEQYF,TGTGCCAGCAGTCGAGTCTCCTACGAGCAGTACTTC
NA,TRBV18,TRBD2,TRBJ2-1,15,CASSLSGSSYNEQFF,TGTGCCAGCTCACTTAGCGGGAGTTCCTACAATGAGCAGTTCTTC
NA,TRBV12-3/TRBV12-4,TRBD1,TRBJ2-2,11,CASRMAGGLFF,TGTGCCAGCCGTATGGCAGGGGGTCTGTTTTTT
once,TRBV6-5,TRBD2,TRBJ2-7,15,CASSYSASGAYEQYF,TGTGCCAGCAGTTACTCGGCTAGCGGGGCCTACGAGCAGTACTTC
NA,TRBV25-1,TRBD1,TRBJ1-2,14,CASRAGTGLFGYTF,TGTGCCAGCAGGGCCGGGACAGGTTTGTTTGGCTACACCTTC
NA,TRBV6-5,NA,TRBJ1-5,15,CASRRSIGGNQPQHF,TGTGCCAGCAGACGCTCCATCGGAGGCAATCAGCCCCAGCATTTT
NA,TRBV19,TRBD2,TRBJ2-1,19,CASTLIGTSGRAAYNEQFF,TGTGCCAGTACTCTAATTGGGACTAGCGGGAGGGCCGCCTACAATGAGCAGTTCTTC
NA,TRBV29-1,TRBD2,TRBJ2-3,20,CSVNLNVGGGRGRLADTQYF,TGCAGCGTCAACCTCAATGTAGGCGGCGGGAGGGGGCGGTTGGCAGATACGCAGTATTTT
NA,TRBV11-2,TRBD1,TRBJ1-4,16,CASSPGQGTANEKLFF,TGTGCCAGCAGCCCGGGACAGGGAACAGCTAATGAAAAACTGTTTTTT
few,TRBV4-1,TRBD1,TRBJ2-2,15,CASSQGGQGTGELFF,TGCGCCAGCAGCCAAGGGGGACAGGGAACCGGGGAGCTGTTTTTT
once,TRBV10-2,TRBD1,TRBJ1-4,15,CASRRAGQGNEKLFF,TGCGCCAGCAGGAGGGCGGGACAGGGTAATGAAAAACTGTTTTTT
NA,TRBV6-4,TRBD2,TRBJ2-3,16,CASRNRAGVRTDTQYF,TGTGCCAGCAGGAATAGGGCGGGAGTTCGGACAGATACGCAGTATTTT
NA,TRBV5-1,TRBD1,TRBJ1-5,15,CASSLDGQGHQPQHF,TGCGCCAGCAGCTTGGATGGACAGGGACATCAGCCCCAGCATTTT
NA,TRBV12-3/TRBV12-4,TRBD2,TRBJ2-5,12,CASRRTSGGLDF,TGTGCCAGCAGGAGGACTAGCGGGGGGCTAGACTTC
NA,TRBV30,TRBD2,TRBJ2-1,14,CAWSSPGLGVYQFF,TGTGCCTGGAGTTCGCCGGGACTAGGGGTTTATCAGTTCTTC
NA,TRBV27,TRBD1,TRBJ1-1,13,CASSDRGPTEAFF,TGTGCCAGCAGTGACAGGGGTCCTACTGAAGCTTTCTTT
NA,TRBV5-1,NA,TRBJ2-1,13,CASSSGLYNEQFF,TGCGCCAGCAGCTCCGGACTGTACAATGAGCAGTTCTTC
once,TRBV5-1,TRBD1,TRBJ1-6,14,CASSTGQGNSPLHF,TGCGCCAGCAGCACTGGACAGGGGAATTCACCCCTCCACTTT
NA,TRBV5-1,NA,TRBJ1-2,15,CASSLVSQMVYGYTF,TGCGCCAGCAGCTTGGTCTCACAGATGGTCTATGGCTACACCTTC
NA,TRBV19,TRBD1,TRBJ2-5,15,CASSIVGQGLETQYF,TGTGCCAGTAGTATAGTGGGACAGGGGTTGGAGACCCAGTACTTC
NA,TRBV5-3,TRBD1,TRBJ1-3,16,CARSLLRQGPGNTIYF,TGTGCCAGAAGCTTGCTTCGACAGGGCCCTGGAAACACCATATATTTT
NA,TRBV5-1,TRBD1,TRBJ1-1,15,CASHKADRENTEAFF,TGCGCCAGCCACAAGGCGGACAGGGAGAACACTGAAGCTTTCTTT
NA,TRBV5-5,TRBD1,TRBJ1-1,15,CASSFRTGATTEAFF,TGTGCCAGCAGCTTCCGGACAGGGGCAACCACTGAAGCTTTCTTT
NA,TRBV5-4,TRBD1,TRBJ1-1,12,CASSIDRGQAFF,TGTGCCAGCAGCATTGACAGGGGGCAGGCTTTCTTT
NA,TRBV5-4,NA,TRBJ2-5,15,CASSLADDYQETQYF,TGTGCCAGCAGCTTGGCCGATGACTACCAAGAGACCCAGTACTTC
NA,TRBV28,NA,TRBJ1-1,14,CASSYRQMNTEAFF,TGTGCCAGCAGCTATAGACAGATGAACACTGAAGCTTTCTTT
NA,TRBV19,TRBD1,TRBJ1-2,13,CASSTGGLWGYTF,TGTGCCAGTAGCACAGGGGGCTTGTGGGGCTACACCTTC
NA,TRBV9,NA,TRBJ2-3,14,CASSVQAGGDTQYF,TGTGCCAGCAGCGTACAAGCCGGGGGAGATACGCAGTATTTT
NA,TRBV6-2/TRBV6-3,NA,TRBJ1-2,12,CASSDRYYGYTF,TGTGCCAGCAGCGACAGGTACTATGGCTACACCTTC
NA,TRBV19,NA,TRBJ1-1,17,CASSERTEASMNTEAFF,TGTGCCAGTAGTGAAAGGACTGAGGCGTCTATGAACACTGAAGCTTTCTTT
NA,TRBV24-1,NA,TRBJ2-7,16,CATSDSGSGFWGEQYF,TGTGCCACCAGTGATTCGGGATCGGGCTTCTGGGGCGAGCAGTACTTC
NA,TRBV28,NA,TRBJ1-2,14,CASSTPDYNYGYTF,TGTGCCAGTTCCACACCCGACTATAACTATGGCTACACCTTC
once,TRBV5-1,TRBD1,TRBJ1-4,16,CASSLGKGPTGEKLFF,TGCGCCAGCAGCTTGGGGAAGGGGCCGACAGGGGAAAAACTGTTTTTT
NA,TRBV19,TRBD1,TRBJ1-2,15,CASSYRDRLNYGYTF,TGTGCCAGTAGTTACCGGGACAGACTTAACTATGGCTACACCTTC